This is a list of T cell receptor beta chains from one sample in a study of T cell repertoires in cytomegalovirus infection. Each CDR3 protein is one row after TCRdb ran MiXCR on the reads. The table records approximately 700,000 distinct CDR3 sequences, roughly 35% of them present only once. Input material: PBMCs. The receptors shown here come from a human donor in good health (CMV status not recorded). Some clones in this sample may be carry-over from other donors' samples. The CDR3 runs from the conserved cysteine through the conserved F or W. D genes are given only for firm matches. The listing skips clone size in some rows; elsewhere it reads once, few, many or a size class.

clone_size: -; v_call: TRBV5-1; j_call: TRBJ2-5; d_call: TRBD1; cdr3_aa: CASSQRTGPGAQYF; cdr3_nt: TGCGCCAGCAGCCAACGGACAGGGCCTGGGGCCCAGTACTTC
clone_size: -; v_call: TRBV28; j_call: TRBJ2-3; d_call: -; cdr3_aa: CASSFAAVLYNQYF; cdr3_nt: TGTGCCAGCAGTTTCGCAGCGGTATTGTACAACCAGTATTTT
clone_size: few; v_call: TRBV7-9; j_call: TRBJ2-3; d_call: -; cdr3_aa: CASSMSASTDTQYF; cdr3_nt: TGTGCCAGCAGCATGAGTGCTAGCACAGATACGCAGTATTTT
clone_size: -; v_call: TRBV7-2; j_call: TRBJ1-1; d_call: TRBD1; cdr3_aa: CASSTGTETEAFF; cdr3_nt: TGTGCCAGCAGCACCGGGACAGAGACTGAAGCTTTCTTT
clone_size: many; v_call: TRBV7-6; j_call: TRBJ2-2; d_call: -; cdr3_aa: CASSLPRGATGELFF; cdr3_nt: TGTGCCAGCAGCTTACCCAGGGGAGCAACCGGGGAGCTGTTTTTT
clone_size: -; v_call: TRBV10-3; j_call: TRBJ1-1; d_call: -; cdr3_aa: CAISESGMNTEAFF; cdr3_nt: TGTGCCATCAGTGAGTCAGGCATGAACACTGAAGCTTTCTTT
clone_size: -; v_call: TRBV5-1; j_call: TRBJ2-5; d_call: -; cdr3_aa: CASSPAGRQETQYF; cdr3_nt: TGCGCCAGCAGCCCCGCCGGGAGACAAGAGACCCAGTACTTC
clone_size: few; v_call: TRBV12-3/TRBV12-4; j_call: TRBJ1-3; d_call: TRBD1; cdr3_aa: CASSLTGDTGNTIYF; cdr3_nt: TGTGCCAGCAGTTTGACAGGGGATACCGGAAACACCATATATTTT
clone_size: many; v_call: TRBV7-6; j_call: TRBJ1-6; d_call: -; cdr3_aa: CASSQASPGIETLHF; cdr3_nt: TGTGCCAGCTCCCAAGCCAGCCCAGGAATCGAAACCCTCCACTTT
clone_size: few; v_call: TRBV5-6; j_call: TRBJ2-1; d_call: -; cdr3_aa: CASSSPAVGDEQFF; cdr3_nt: TGTGCCAGCAGCTCCCCCGCGGTGGGCGATGAGCAGTTCTTC
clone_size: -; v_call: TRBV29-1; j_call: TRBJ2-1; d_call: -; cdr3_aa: CSAETGNEQFF; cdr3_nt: TGCAGCGCTGAGACGGGCAATGAGCAGTTCTTC
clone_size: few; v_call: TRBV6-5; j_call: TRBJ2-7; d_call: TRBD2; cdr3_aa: CASSLLAGGLLTYEQYF; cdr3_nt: TGTGCCAGCAGTTTGTTAGCGGGAGGGCTCCTTACCTACGAGCAGTACTTC
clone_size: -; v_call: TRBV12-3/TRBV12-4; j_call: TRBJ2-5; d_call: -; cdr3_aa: CASSPAPGIETQYF; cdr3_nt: TGTGCCAGCAGTCCCGCCCCGGGGATAGAGACCCAGTACTTC
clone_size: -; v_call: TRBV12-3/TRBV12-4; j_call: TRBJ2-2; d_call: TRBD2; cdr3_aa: CAISLTSGRATGELFF; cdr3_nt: TGTGCCATCAGTTTAACTAGCGGGAGGGCCACCGGGGAGCTGTTTTTT
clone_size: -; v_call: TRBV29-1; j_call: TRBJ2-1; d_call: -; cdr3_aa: CSVGAGQFF; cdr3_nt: TGCAGCGTTGGGGCAGGGCAGTTCTTC
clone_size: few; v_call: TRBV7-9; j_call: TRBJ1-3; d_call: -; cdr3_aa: CASSLTETSSGNTIYF; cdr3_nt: TGTGCCAGCAGCTTAACCGAGACGAGCTCTGGAAACACCATATATTTT
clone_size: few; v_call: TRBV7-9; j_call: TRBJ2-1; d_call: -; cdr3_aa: CASSHLDGNNEQFF; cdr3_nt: TGTGCCAGCTCACACCTCGACGGAAACAATGAGCAGTTCTTC
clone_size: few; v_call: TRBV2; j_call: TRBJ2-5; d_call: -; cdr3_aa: CASNGIQETQYF; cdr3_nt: TGTGCCAGCAACGGGATTCAAGAGACCCAGTACTTC
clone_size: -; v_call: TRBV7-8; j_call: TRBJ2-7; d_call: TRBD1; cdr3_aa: CASSGGQGPSYEQYF; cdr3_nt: TGTGCCAGCAGCGGGGGACAGGGGCCCTCCTACGAGCAGTACTTC
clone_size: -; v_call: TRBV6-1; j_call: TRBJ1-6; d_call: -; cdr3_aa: CASSEERVSPLHF; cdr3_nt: TGTGCCAGCAGTGAAGAGAGGGTTTCACCCCTCCACTTT
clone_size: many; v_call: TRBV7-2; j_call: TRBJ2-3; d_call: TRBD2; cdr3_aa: CASSLVSGRAPDTQYF; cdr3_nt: TGTGCCAGCAGCTTAGTTAGCGGGAGGGCCCCAGATACGCAGTATTTT
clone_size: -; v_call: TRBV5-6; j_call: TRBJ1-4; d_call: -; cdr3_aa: CASSLGGWGEKLFF; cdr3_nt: TGTGCCAGCAGCTTGGGGGGCTGGGGTGAAAAACTGTTTTTT
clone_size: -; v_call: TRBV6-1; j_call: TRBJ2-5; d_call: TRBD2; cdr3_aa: CASSVVGGDQETQYF; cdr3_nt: TGTGCCAGCAGTGTCGTGGGGGGGGACCAAGAGACCCAGTACTTC
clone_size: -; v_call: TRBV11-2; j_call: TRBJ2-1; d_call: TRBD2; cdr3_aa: CASSVGLAGGSDNEQFF; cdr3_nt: TGTGCCAGCAGCGTCGGACTAGCGGGAGGGAGTGACAATGAGCAGTTCTTC
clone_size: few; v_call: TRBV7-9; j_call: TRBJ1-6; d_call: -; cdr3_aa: CASSHPPSDSPLHF; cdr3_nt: TGTGCCAGCAGCCACCCCCCCTCAGATTCACCCCTCCACTTT
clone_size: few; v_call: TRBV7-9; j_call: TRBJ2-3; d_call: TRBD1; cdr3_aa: CASSQTGGMDTQYF; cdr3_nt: TGTGCCAGCAGCCAGACAGGGGGCATGGATACGCAGTATTTT
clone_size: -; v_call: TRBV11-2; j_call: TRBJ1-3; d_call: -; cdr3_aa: CASSLGSGARNTIYF; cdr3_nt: TGTGCCAGCAGCTTAGGGTCGGGGGCTCGAAACACCATATATTTT
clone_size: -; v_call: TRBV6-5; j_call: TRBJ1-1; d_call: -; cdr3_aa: CASIYTQGITEAFF; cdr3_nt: TGTGCCAGCATTTATACTCAAGGGATCACTGAAGCTTTCTTT
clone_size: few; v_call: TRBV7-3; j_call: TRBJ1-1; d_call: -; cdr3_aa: CASSFMGPLNTEAFF; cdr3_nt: TGTGCCAGCAGCTTCATGGGGCCTTTGAACACTGAAGCTTTCTTT
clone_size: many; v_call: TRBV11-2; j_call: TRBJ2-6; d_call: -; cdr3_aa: CASSLDVRPVLTF; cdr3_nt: TGTGCCAGCAGCTTAGATGTCAGGCCCGTCCTGACTTTC
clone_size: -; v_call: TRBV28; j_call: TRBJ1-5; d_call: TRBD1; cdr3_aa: CASSQDRVGQPQHF; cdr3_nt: TGTGCCAGCAGCCAAGACAGGGTAGGACAGCCCCAGCATTTT
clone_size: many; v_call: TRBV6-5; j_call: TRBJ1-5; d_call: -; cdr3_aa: CASSYRGGNQPQHF; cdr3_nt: TGTGCCAGCAGCTACCGAGGCGGGAATCAGCCCCAGCATTTT
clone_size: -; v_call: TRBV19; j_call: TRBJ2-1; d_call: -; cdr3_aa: CASSGVEANSEQFF; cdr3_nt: TGTGCCAGTAGTGGAGTTGAGGCGAATTCGGAGCAGTTCTTC
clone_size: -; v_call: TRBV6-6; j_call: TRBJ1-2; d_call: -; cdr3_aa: CASSYTRDGYTF; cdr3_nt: TGTGCCAGCAGTTACACCAGGGATGGCTACACCTTC
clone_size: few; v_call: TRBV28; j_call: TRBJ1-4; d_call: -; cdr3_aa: CASKKVIPTTNEKLFF; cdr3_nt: TGTGCCAGCAAAAAAGTGATCCCTACAACTAATGAAAAACTGTTTTTT
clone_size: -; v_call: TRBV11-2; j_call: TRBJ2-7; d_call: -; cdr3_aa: CASSLGVGPGTMDEQYF; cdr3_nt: TGTGCCAGCAGCTTAGGCGTTGGGCCAGGGACGATGGACGAGCAGTACTTC
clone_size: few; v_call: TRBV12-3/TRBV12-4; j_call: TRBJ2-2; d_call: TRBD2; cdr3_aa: CASRGLAVGNTGELFF; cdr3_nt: TGTGCCAGCAGGGGACTAGCGGTGGGGAACACCGGGGAGCTGTTTTTT
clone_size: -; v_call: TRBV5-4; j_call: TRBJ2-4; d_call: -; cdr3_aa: CASSDAAKNIQYF; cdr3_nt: TGTGCCAGCAGCGATGCAGCCAAAAACATTCAGTACTTC
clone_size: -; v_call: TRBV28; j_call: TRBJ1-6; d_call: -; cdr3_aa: CASSVNKLGSNSPLHF; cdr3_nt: TGTGCCAGCAGTGTAAACAAGTTGGGCTCGAATTCACCCCTCCACTTT
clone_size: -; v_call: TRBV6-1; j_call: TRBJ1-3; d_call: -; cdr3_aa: CASSEHNGRITIYF; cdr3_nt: TGTGCCAGCAGTGAACACAACGGCCGGATAACCATATATTTT
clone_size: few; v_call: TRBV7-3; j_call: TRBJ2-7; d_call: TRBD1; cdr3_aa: CASSRSGQGEQYF; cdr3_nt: TGTGCCAGCAGCCGAAGCGGACAGGGCGAGCAGTACTTC
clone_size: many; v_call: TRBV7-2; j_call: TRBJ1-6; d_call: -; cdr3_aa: CASSLRVRAPSPLHF; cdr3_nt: TGTGCCAGCAGCTTAAGGGTCAGGGCCCCTTCACCCCTCCACTTT
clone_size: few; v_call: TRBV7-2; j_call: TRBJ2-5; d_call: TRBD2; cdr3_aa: CASSLAPRSGDQYF; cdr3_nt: TGTGCCAGCAGCTTAGCGCCACGGAGCGGGGACCAGTACTTC
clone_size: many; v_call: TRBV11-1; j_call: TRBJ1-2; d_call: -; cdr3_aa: CASSLRTENYGYTF; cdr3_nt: TGTGCCAGCAGCTTACGCACAGAGAACTATGGCTACACCTTC
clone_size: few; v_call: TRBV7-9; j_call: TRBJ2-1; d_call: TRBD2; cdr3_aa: CASSGLVVEQFF; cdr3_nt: TGTGCCAGCAGCGGACTAGTCGTTGAGCAGTTCTTC
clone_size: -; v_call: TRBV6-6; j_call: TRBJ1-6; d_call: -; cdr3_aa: CASSYPWAAGYRSPLHF; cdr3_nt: TGTGCCAGCAGTTACCCGTGGGCGGCGGGGTATCGTTCACCCCTCCACTTT
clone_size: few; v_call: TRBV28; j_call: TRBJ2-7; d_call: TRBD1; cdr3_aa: CASRGRDRGPRDYEQYF; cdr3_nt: TGTGCCAGCAGAGGACGGGACAGGGGTCCTCGGGACTACGAGCAGTACTTC
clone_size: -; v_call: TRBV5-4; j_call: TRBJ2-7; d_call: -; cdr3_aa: CASSDGQGRYEQYF; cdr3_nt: TGTGCCAGCAGTGACGGGCAGGGTCGCTACGAGCAGTACTTC
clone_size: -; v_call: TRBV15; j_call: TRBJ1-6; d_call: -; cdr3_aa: CATSSLVAESSYNSPLHF; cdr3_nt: TGTGCCACCAGCAGTCTTGTGGCCGAGAGCTCCTATAATTCACCCCTCCACTTT
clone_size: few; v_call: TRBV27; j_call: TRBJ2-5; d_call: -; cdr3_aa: CASSPPGPGKTQYF; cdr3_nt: TGTGCCAGCAGTCCCCCAGGGCCTGGGAAGACCCAGTACTTC
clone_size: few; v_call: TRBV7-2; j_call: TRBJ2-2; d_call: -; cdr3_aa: CASSPRGVTGELFF; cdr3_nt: TGTGCCAGCAGCCCAAGAGGGGTTACCGGGGAGCTGTTTTTT
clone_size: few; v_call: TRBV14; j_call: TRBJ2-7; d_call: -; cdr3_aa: CASSQVGRVHDEQYF; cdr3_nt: TGTGCCAGCAGCCAAGTCGGCAGGGTTCACGACGAGCAGTACTTC
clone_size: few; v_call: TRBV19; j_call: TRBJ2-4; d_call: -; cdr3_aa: CASSIGVRPAKNIQYF; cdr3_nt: TGTGCCAGTAGTATAGGAGTGCGACCAGCCAAAAACATTCAGTACTTC
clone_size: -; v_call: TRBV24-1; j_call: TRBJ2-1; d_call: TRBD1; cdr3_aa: CATAGTGVFNEQFF; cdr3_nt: TGTGCCACGGCCGGGACAGGGGTTTTCAATGAGCAGTTCTTC
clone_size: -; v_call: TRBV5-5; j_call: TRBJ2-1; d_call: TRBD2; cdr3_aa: CASSVAGGSDNEQFF; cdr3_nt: TGTGCCAGCAGCGTAGCGGGAGGGTCTGACAATGAGCAGTTCTTC